This T cell receptor beta chain emerged from a study of cytomegalovirus exposure and HLA in healthy donors. Both 60 Vbeta primers and 13 Jbeta primers went into the PCR. Produced via immunoSEQ multiplex PCR; TCRdb's table is partial and in-frame only. The data contain 150,000 to 200,000 clones, 60% to 80% of them singletons. This clone was found a few times. The clonotype originates from a man aged 18-30 years in good health and CMV-seropositive. Specimen: PBMCs.

As DNA, the CDR3 is TGTGCCAGCGAGGGGTCAGGGGATCAGCCCCAGCATTTT. Translation: CASEGSGDQPQHF. The chain joins TRBV6-6 to TRBJ1-5, with D possibly being TRBD1 (6 bases). CDR3 size: 13 residues. V lost 8 bases to trimming and J lost 5 bases, with 13 bases between them. Germline CDR1 MNHNY, CDR2 SVGAGI (reference sequence).